These 29 T cell receptor beta chains came from one sample sequenced in a study of blood T cell repertoires in COVID-19. Sequencing was performed with immunoSEQ multiplex PCR; in TCRdb, only in-frame clones are kept and a portion is missing. The sample has 150,000 to 190,000 clones, around 80% seen once. Sequencing input: PBMCs or T cells enriched from blood (not recorded which). These receptors came from a man aged 50 to 60 who had recovered from COVID-19.

The chain recombines TRBV29-1 with TRBJ2-2; TRBD1 is a possible D gene (5 bases). The CDR3 runs 13 residues. Germline V gene data show CDR1 as SQVTM and CDR2 as ANQGSEA. Trimming took 7 bases from V and 4 from J, leaving 13 bases between them. The CDR3 loop is CSAVARVTGELFF. The CDR3 DNA follows: TGCAGCGCAGTCGCCAGGGTCACCGGGGAGCTGTTTTTT.

This clone was counted between two and nine times. The chain has TRBV7-2 and TRBJ2-1, with TRBD1 matching 8 bases. Germline CDR1 and CDR2: SGHTA and FQGNSA. J lost 9 bases, V lost 1 base, and 11 bases had no gene match. This CDR3 has 16 residues. CDR3 amino acids: CASSLGFGQGSGEQFF. The CDR3 DNA reads as TGTGCCAGCAGCTTAGGGTTCGGACAGGGTAGCGGTGAGCAGTTCTTC.

The chain links TRBV9 to TRBJ2-1, with TRBD2 identical over 12 bases. The CDR3 is 15 amino acids. The V and J ends lost 0 bases and 7 bases, in that order; junction bases with no gene match: 2. Germline CDR1 and CDR2: SGDLS and YYNGEE. CDR3 protein: CASSVGTSGANEQFF. CDR3 DNA sequence: TGTGCCAGCAGCGTAGGGACTAGCGGGGCTAATGAGCAGTTCTTC.

The chain's CDR3 is CASSFRHNTDTQYF. CDR3 DNA sequence: TGTGCCAGCAGTTTCAGGCACAACACAGATACGCAGTATTTT. The chain carries TRBV27 and TRBJ2-3; D not resolved. Trimming pared 3 bases from V and 2 bases from J, leaving 9 bases between. This CDR3 comprises 14 residues. In germline, CDR1 is MNHEY, CDR2 SMNVEV (reference sequence).

This chain uses TRBV2 with TRBJ1-1, with TRBD1 matching 8 bases. Germline values: CDR1 SNHLY, CDR2 FYNNEI. The V and J ends lost 6 bases and 4 bases, in that order; junction bases with no gene match: 10. This CDR3 has 15 amino acids. The CDR3 spells CASSRTGYEGTEAFF. CDR3 coding DNA: TGTGCCAGCAGCCGGACAGGGTATGAGGGCACTGAAGCTTTCTTT.

This clone turned up a few times. J is TRBJ1-5 and V is TRBV4-3, with TRBD1 matching 7 bases. J gave up 6 bases and V 0 bases, and 5 bases lay outside the gene matches. There are 15 residues in the CDR3. Germline-derived CDR1 and CDR2 are LGHNA and YSLEER. CDR3: CASSQERQGGQPQHF. The DNA of the CDR3 is TGCGCCAGCAGCCAAGAAAGGCAGGGGGGTCAGCCCCAGCATTTT.

This chain joins TRBV5-1 and TRBJ1-1; TRBD1 might be the D (6 bases). CDR3 length: 14 residues. The V end lost 4 bases, the J end lost 2 bases, and 12 bases lay between the germline ends. Germline-derived CDR1 and CDR2 are SGHRS and YFSETQ. This CDR3 reads CASSNGQRNTEAFF. As DNA, the CDR3 is TGCGCCAGCAGCAATGGACAGAGAAACACTGAAGCTTTCTTT.

V gene TRBV11-2 combines with J gene TRBJ1-2; 7 bases match TRBD1. Germline-derived CDR1 and CDR2 are SGHAT and FQNNGV. The junction had 9 bases not matched to a gene; V was cut back by 5 bases and J by 6 bases. The CDR3 loop spans 14 amino acids. The CDR3: CASSKAMGTDGYTF. CDR3 nucleotides: TGTGCCAGCAGCAAAGCTATGGGGACAGATGGCTACACCTTC.

The CDR3 DNA reads TGTGCCAGCAGAGCGGGACAGGGGGCGCCGGGGGCCAACGTCCTGACTTTC. It encodes CASRAGQGAPGANVLTF. V gene TRBV7-9 combines with J gene TRBJ2-6; TRBD1 matches at 12 bases. The V segment lost 6 bases and the J segment 4 bases; nucleotides outside the gene matches: 7. CDR3 size: 17 residues. In germline, CDR1 is SEHNR, CDR2 FQNEAQ (reference sequence).

The chain joins TRBV7-2 to TRBJ2-5; D gene ambiguous. The germline CDR1 and CDR2 sequences are SGHTA and FQGNSA. The CDR3 has 14 amino acids. Between the trimmed V and J ends, which lost 1 base and 1 base, there was a span of 7 bases. The CDR3 nucleotides are TGTGCCAGCAGCTTAGGGCAGATCCAAGAGACCCAGTACTTC. Protein product: CASSLGQIQETQYF.

The V gene is TRBV7-2, the J gene TRBJ1-5, with D hard to call. The CDR3 length is 16 residues. V was pared by 2 bases and J by 2 bases, with 13 bases between. CDR1 and CDR2 (germline): SGHTA, FQGNSA. The CDR3 is CASSLRLGRGNQPQHF. CDR3 nucleotides: TGTGCCAGCAGCTTAAGGCTCGGGAGGGGCAATCAGCCCCAGCATTTT. The whole variable domain, remainder taken from reference TRBV7-2 and TRBJ1-5, is GAGVSQSPSNKVTEKGKDVELRCDPISGHTALYWYRQSLGQGLEFLIYFQGNSAPDKSGLPSDRFSAERTGGSVSTLTIQRTQQEDSAVYLCASSLRLGRGNQPQHFGDGTRLSIL.

The genes are TRBV6-5 and TRBJ1-2; 10 bases are a match to TRBD1. This CDR3 is 15 amino acids long. The germline V gene has CDR1 MNHEY and CDR2 SVGAGI. Trimming removed 6 bases from V and 2 bases from J; junction bases left unmatched: 6. The CDR3 here is CASSQDRGRNYGYTF. The DNA for the CDR3 is TGTGCCAGCAGCCAAGACAGGGGGCGCAACTATGGCTACACCTTC.

J is TRBJ2-1 and V is TRBV9, with 9 positions matching TRBD2. CDR3 length: 18 amino acids. Germline loops: CDR1 SGDLS, CDR2 YYNGEE. V lost 0 bases, J lost 2 bases, and 9 bases stayed unmatched. CDR3 DNA sequence: TGTGCCAGCAGCGTAGACGCGGGGGGGCCAGGGGCCTACAATGAGCAGTTCTTC. Its translation: CASSVDAGGPGAYNEQFF.

The chain has TRBV6-1 and TRBJ2-1, with 9 nucleotides matching TRBD1. Germline-derived CDR1 and CDR2 are MNHNS and SASEGT. The CDR3 spans 16 residues. V trimming: 2 bases; J trimming: 4 bases; junction bases outside the gene matches: 6. CDR3 nucleotide sequence: TGTGCCAGCAGTGAATATCGGACAGGGGATTACAATGAGCAGTTCTTC. Translation: CASSEYRTGDYNEQFF.

The chain links TRBV2 to TRBJ2-1, with no clear D. This CDR3 comprises 14 residues. Germline CDR1 is SNHLY and CDR2 is FYNNEI. With 2 bases removed from V and 15 bases from J, the gap between germline ends came to 20 bases. CDR3 bases: TGTGCCAGCAGTGAACTAGGCCCCCTTAGAAGTAGGTTCTTC. Translated, it gives CASSELGPLRSRFF.

The chain combines TRBV29-1 with TRBJ2-7; D might be TRBD1 (6 bases). CDR1 is SQVTM and CDR2 is ANQGSEA in the germline V gene. The CDR3 contains 14 residues. The germline V and J ends were trimmed by 4 bases and 0 bases, with 13 bases remaining between them. The CDR3: CSVVERGSSYEQYF. CDR3 bases: TGCAGCGTTGTAGAAAGGGGGAGCTCCTACGAGCAGTACTTC.

This chain uses TRBV3-1 (or the pseudogene TRBV3-2) with TRBJ2-3; 15 bases line up with TRBD2. Germline V gene lookup returns CDR1 LGHDT and CDR2 YNNKEL (reference sequence). With V trimmed by 0 bases and J by 3 bases, 4 bases remained unmatched. The CDR3 runs 18 residues. CDR3 sequence (DNA): TGTGCCAGCAGCCAAGAGGGACTAGCGGGGGGAGGGACAGATACGCAGTATTTT. This sequence encodes CASSQEGLAGGGTDTQYF.

The V gene is TRBV4-2, the J gene TRBJ1-1, with D perhaps TRBD1 (6 bases). In germline, CDR1 is LGHNA, CDR2 YNFKEQ. This CDR3 has 16 amino acids. V gave up 0 bases and J gave up 2 bases, with 13 bases separating them. CDR3 region: CASSQELMGANTEAFF. The CDR3 DNA reads TGTGCCAGCAGCCAAGAGTTGATGGGGGCTAACACTGAAGCTTTCTTT.

The chain links TRBV24-1 to TRBJ2-2; 10 nucleotides match TRBD1. The germline V gene has CDR1 KGHDR and CDR2 SFDVKD. This CDR3 is 17 amino acids long. With 3 bases clipped from V and 4 bases from J, the junction kept 7 bases outside the gene matches. This CDR3 reads CATSDTPGQGSTGELFF. Here the CDR3 DNA reads TGTGCCACCAGTGATACACCGGGACAGGGGAGCACCGGGGAGCTGTTTTTT.

The V gene is TRBV7-9, the J gene TRBJ1-4; 8 bases match TRBD1. Germline loops: CDR1 SEHNR, CDR2 FQNEAQ (reference sequence). The J segment lost 5 bases and the V segment lost 5 bases, leaving 4 bases of the junction unmatched. This CDR3 has 14 residues. CDR3 in amino acids: CASSQGQANEKLFF. For the CDR3, the DNA is TGTGCCAGCAGCCAGGGACAGGCAAATGAAAAACTGTTTTTT.

This clone was found once. The rearrangement uses TRBV13 and TRBJ2-5; possible D gene TRBD1, 6 bases. CDR1 is PRHDT, CDR2 FYEKMQ, per germline (reference sequence). V dropped 6 bases and J dropped 5 bases, with 19 bases sitting between them. CDR3 length: 15 amino acids. CDR3 sequence reads: CASRLEGEPRETQYF. The DNA for the CDR3 is TGTGCCAGCAGACTAGAGGGGGAGCCGAGGGAGACCCAGTACTTC.

This clone has only one observation. CDR3 in DNA: TGTGCCAGCAGTTGGGACAGCTATGGCTACACCTTC. Protein product: CASSWDSYGYTF. The chain has TRBV2 and TRBJ1-2; 7 bases are a match to TRBD1. The V and J ends lost 5 bases and 4 bases, in that order; junction bases with no gene match: 1. The CDR3 is made up of 12 amino acids. From germline, CDR1 is SNHLY and CDR2 FYNNEI.

V is TRBV4-2 and J is TRBJ2-3; D is perhaps TRBD2 (7 bases). Looked up from germline, CDR1 is LGHNA and CDR2 is YNFKEQ. This CDR3 is 17 amino acids long. V shed 0 bases and J shed 1 base, with 14 bases lying between them. The CDR3 region has the DNA TGTGCCAGCAGCCAAGATCCCCGGGGGGCGCGCACAGATACGCAGTATTTT. Amino acids: CASSQDPRGARTDTQYF.

Concerning this clone: The junction departs from germline at one end; a sequencing error may be responsible. CDR3 protein: CASSYSPQRSYEQYF. CDR3 sequence (DNA): TGTGCCAGCAGCTACTCCCCACAGCGGTCCTACGAGCAGTACTTC. V gene TRBV6-5 combines with J gene TRBJ2-7, with D tentatively TRBD2 (5 bases). From germline, CDR1 is MNHEY and CDR2 SVGAGI. The length of the CDR3 is 15 residues.

The chain is built from TRBV3-1 (or the pseudogene TRBV3-2) and TRBJ1-2, with D perhaps matching TRBD1 (5 bases). The CDR3 contains 15 residues. The germline gives CDR1 LGHDT, CDR2 YNNKEL (reference sequence). Trimming took off 3 bases at V and 4 bases at J, with 15 bases between the two ends. The CDR3 region is CASSHRGLTGYGYTF. CDR3 sequence (DNA): TGTGCCAGCAGCCATCGGGGACTGACCGGCTATGGCTACACCTTC.

This clone was counted many times. The chain links TRBV6-5 to TRBJ1-1; D may be TRBD1 (6 bases). In germline, CDR1 is MNHEY, CDR2 SVGAGI. CDR3 length: 15 amino acids. The V end was cut by 7 bases, the J end by 4 bases, with 19 bases between. As DNA, the CDR3 is TGTGCCAGCATCCTAGGGGGGGCCATGGGCACTGAAGCTTTCTTT. It yields the protein CASILGGAMGTEAFF.

Remarks on this clone: This CDR3 is also generated by other DNA sequences in the sample. V gene TRBV9 combines with J gene TRBJ1-5; 10 positions agree with TRBD1. The CDR3 extends over 15 amino acids. The V segment lost 2 bases and the J segment 6 bases; nucleotides outside the gene matches: 5. Germline loops: CDR1 SGDLS, CDR2 YYNGEE. CDR3 amino acids: CASSVGTGVGQPQHF. The CDR3 DNA reads as TGTGCCAGCAGCGTGGGGACAGGGGTGGGTCAGCCCCAGCATTTT. Complete variable domain (other parts from reference TRBV9 and TRBJ1-5): DSGVTQTPKHLITATGQRVTLRCSPRSGDLSVYWYQQSLDQGLQFLIQYYNGEERAKGNILERFSAQQFPDLHSELNLSSLELGDSALYFCASSVGTGVGQPQHFGDGTRLSIL.

V and J are TRBV6-5 and TRBJ1-2, with 9 bases identical to TRBD1. The CDR3 has 16 residues. V shed 2 bases, J shed 4 bases, and the junction held 8 bases outside the gene matches. CDR1 MNHEY and CDR2 SVGAGI come from the germline V gene. The CDR3 sequence: CASSYLRTGGPYGYTF. In DNA form, the CDR3 reads TGTGCCAGCAGTTACCTCCGAACAGGGGGCCCCTATGGCTACACCTTC.

This clone was counted a few times. This chain joins TRBV30 and TRBJ1-3; 7 nucleotides agree with TRBD1. V was pared by 0 bases and J by 7 bases, with 15 bases of the junction left unmatched. The germline gives CDR1 GTSNPN, CDR2 SVGIG (reference sequence). This CDR3 has 17 residues. CDR3 residues: CAWSVRRPGTGVNTIYF. Written as DNA, the CDR3 is TGTGCCTGGAGTGTACGAAGGCCGGGTACAGGGGTCAACACCATATATTTT. The whole variable domain, filled in from reference TRBV30 and TRBJ1-3, reads SQTIHQWPATLVQPVGSPLSLECTVEGTSNPNLYWYRQAAGRGLQLLFYSVGIGQISSEVPQNLSASRPQDRQFILSSKKLLLSDSGFYLCAWSVRRPGTGVNTIYFGEGSWLTVV.